The subject of this entry is one T cell receptor beta chain. Its antigen is not identified. The germline V and J ends were trimmed by 4 bases and 8 bases, with 17 bases remaining between them. The CDR3 extends over 14 amino acids. Germline V gene lookup returns CDR1 MGHRA and CDR2 YSYEKL. Every sample had about 0.85-10 million cryopreserved PBMC in it before DNA extraction. The entry originates in a study of long-term antiretroviral therapy in people with HIV. Version v3.0 of the immunoSEQ assay ran at survey level. The table came from immunoSEQ multiplex PCR; TCRdb's copy has only in-frame clones and leaves some out. This sample has 20,000 to 25,000 clones, with approximately 83% found just once. The study, taken as a whole, reports: The ART regimens used between 2004 and 2017 may be less effective than current ones. In samples taken after ART, diversity increased but remained below transplant donor control levels.

This chain connects TRBV4-1 to TRBJ1-1, with D tentatively TRBD1 (6 bases). The origin of this receptor is a man younger than 45 with HIV. Here the sequenced sample was unsorted PBMCs, taken approximately 4.3 years after starting antiretroviral therapy. The CDR3: CASSLNEGGAEAFF. In DNA, the CDR3 is TGCGCCAGCAGCCTAAACGAGGGGGGGGCAGAAGCTTTCTTT.